The sample holds a few counts of the clone carrying this TCR beta chain. Assay: immunoSEQ multiplex PCR; the TCRdb copy retains only in-frame clones and omits some. The data contain 250,000 to 300,000 clones, approximately 86% of them singletons. These data come from a study of blood T cell repertoires in COVID-19. Unmatched junction bases numbered 0, after V lost 7 bases and J lost 0 bases. The CDR3 contains 13 residues. Germline loops: CDR1 SGHRS, CDR2 YFSETQ. This chain links TRBV5-1 with TRBJ2-2; 7 nucleotides line up with TRBD1. The sequencing sample was made of peripheral blood. The sequence derives from a man younger than 35 with active or convalescent COVID-19. DNA for the CDR3: TGCGCCAGCGGGACAGCGAACACCGGGGAGCTGTTTTTT. Translated: CASGTANTGELFF.